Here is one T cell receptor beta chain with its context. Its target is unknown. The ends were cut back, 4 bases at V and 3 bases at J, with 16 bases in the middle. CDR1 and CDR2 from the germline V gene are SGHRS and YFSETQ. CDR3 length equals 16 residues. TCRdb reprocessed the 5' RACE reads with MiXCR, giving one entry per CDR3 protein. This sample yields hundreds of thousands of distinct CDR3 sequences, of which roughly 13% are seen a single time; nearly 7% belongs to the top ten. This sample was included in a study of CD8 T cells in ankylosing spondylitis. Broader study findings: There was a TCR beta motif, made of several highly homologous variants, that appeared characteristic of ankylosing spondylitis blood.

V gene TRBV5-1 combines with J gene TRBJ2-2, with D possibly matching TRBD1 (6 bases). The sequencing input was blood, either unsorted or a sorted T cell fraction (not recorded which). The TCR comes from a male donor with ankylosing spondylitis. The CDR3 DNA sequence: TGCGCCAGCAGCCCCGGGACACTTGGGGACACCGGGGAGCTGTTTTTT. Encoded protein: CASSPGTLGDTGELFF.